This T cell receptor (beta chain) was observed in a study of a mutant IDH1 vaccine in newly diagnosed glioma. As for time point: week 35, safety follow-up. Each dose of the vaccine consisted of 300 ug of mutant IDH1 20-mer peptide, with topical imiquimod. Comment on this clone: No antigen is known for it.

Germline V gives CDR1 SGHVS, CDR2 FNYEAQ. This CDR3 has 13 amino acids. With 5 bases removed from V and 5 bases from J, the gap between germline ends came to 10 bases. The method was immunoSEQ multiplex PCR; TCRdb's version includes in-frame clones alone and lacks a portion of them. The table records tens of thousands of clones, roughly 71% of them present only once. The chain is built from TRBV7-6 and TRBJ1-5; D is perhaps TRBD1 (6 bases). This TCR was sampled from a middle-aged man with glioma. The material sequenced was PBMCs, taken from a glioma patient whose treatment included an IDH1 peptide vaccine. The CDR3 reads CASSANRDQPQHF. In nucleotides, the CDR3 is TGTGCCAGCAGCGCTAACAGGGATCAGCCCCAGCATTTT.